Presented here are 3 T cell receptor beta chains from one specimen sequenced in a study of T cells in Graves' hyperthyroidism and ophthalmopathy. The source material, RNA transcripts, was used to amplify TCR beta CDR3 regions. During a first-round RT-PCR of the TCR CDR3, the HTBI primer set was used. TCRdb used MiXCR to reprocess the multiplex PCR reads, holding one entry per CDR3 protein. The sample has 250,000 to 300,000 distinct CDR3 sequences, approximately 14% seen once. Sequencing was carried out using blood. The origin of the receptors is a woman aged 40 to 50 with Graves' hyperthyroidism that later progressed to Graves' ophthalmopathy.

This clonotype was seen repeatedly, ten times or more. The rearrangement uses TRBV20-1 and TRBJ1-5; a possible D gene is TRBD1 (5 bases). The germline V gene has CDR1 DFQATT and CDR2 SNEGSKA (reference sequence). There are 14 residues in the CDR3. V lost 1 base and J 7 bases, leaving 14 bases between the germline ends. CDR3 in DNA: TGCAGTGCTAGAGGGGGGGAGGGGAGGCAGCCCCAGCATTTT. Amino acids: CSARGGEGRQPQHF.

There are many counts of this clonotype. The CDR3 sequence: CASSFRWDVYGYTF. CDR3 bases: TGTGCCAGCAGCTTTCGTTGGGACGTCTATGGCTACACCTTC. This chain joins TRBV11-2 and TRBJ1-2; D might be TRBD1 (5 bases). Trimming left V 3 bases short and J 4 bases short, with 12 bases between. The CDR3 is made up of 14 amino acids. Germline V gene sequence: CDR1 SGHAT, CDR2 FQNNGV.

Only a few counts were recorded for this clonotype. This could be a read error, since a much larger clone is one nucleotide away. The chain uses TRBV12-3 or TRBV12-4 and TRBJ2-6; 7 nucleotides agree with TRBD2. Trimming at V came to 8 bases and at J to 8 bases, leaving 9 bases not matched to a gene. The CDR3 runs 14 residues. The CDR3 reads CASPGGVGTNVLTF. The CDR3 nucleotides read TGTGCCAGCCCTGGGGGGGTCGGGACCAACGTCCTGACTTTC.